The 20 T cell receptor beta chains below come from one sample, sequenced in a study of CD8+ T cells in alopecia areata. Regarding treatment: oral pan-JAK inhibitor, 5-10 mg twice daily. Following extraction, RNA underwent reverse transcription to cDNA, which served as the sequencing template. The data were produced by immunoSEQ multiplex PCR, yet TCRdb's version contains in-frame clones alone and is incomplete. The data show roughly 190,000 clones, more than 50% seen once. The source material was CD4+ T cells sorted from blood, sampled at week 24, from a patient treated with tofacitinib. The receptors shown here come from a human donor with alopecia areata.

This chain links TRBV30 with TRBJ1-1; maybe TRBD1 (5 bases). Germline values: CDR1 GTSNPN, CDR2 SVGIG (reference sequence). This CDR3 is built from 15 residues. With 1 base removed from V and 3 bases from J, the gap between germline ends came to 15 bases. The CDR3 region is CAWSDPGAIHTEAFF. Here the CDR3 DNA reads TGTGCCTGGAGTGACCCTGGGGCTATCCACACTGAAGCTTTCTTT.

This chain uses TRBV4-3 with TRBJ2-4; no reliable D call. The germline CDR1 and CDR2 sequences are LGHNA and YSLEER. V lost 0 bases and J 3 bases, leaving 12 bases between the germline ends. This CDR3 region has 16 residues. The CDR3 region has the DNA TGCGCCAGCAGCCAAGAATTGGGGTACGACAAAAACATTCAGTACTTC. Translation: CASSQELGYDKNIQYF.

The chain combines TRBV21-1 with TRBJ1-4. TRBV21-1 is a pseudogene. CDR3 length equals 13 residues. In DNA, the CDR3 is TGTGCCAGCAGCAAACCTCGGGGAGAAAAACTGTTTTTT. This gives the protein CASSKPRGEKLFF.

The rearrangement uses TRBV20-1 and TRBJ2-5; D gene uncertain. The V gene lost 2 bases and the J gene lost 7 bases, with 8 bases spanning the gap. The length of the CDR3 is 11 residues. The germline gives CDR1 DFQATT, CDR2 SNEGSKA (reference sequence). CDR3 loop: CSARQAPTQYF. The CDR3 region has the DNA TGCAGTGCTAGACAGGCCCCGACCCAGTACTTC.

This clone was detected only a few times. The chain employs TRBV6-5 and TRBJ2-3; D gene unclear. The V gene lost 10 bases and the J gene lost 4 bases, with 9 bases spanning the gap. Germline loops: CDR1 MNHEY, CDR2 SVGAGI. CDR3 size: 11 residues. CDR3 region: CATARSDTQYF. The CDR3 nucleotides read TGTGCCACCGCTAGGTCAGATACGCAGTATTTT.

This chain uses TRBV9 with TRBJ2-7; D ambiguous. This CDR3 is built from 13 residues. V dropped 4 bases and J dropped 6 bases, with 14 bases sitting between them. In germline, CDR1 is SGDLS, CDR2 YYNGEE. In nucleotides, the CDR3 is TGTGCCAGCAGCCCCCCGCGTACGGGCGAGCAGTACTTC. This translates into CASSPPRTGEQYF.

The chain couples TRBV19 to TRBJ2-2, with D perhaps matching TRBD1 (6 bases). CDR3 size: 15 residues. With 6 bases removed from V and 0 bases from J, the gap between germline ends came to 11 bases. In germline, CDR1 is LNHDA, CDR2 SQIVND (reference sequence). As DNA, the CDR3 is TGTGCCAGTAGAATGGACAGCGCGAACACCGGGGAGCTGTTTTTT. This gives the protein CASRMDSANTGELFF.

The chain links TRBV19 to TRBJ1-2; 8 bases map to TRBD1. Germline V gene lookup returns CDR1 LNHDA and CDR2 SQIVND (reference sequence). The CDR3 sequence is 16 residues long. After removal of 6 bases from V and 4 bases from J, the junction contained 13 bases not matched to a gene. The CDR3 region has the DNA TGTGCCAGTAGCATCTTACAGGGGGTATCAAGCTATGGCTACACCTTC. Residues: CASSILQGVSSYGYTF.

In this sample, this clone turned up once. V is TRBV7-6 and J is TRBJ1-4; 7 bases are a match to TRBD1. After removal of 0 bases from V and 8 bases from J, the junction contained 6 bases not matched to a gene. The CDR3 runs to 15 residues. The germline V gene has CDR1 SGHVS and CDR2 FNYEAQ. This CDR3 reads CASSLAPGGLEKLFF. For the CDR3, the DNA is TGTGCCAGCAGCTTAGCTCCAGGGGGGCTGGAAAAACTGTTTTTT. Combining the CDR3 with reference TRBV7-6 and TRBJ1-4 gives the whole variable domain GAGVSQSPRYKVTKRGQDVALRCDPISGHVSLYWYRQALGQGPEFLTYFNYEAQQDKSGLPNDRFSAERPEGSISTLTIQRTEQRDSAMYRCASSLAPGGLEKLFFGSGTQLSVL.

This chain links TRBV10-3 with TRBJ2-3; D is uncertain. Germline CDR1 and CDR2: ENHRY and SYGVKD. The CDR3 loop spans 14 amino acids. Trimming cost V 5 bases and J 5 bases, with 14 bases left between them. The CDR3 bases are TGTGCCATCAGTCCTGGTCTGCCGGGAGATACGCAGTATTTT. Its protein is CAISPGLPGDTQYF.

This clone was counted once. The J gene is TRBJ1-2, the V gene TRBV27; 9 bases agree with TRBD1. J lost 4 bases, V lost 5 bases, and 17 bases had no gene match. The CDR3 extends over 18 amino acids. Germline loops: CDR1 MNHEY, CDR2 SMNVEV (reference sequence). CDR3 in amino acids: CASSPLTGTGLYPYGYTF. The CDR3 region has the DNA TGTGCCAGCAGTCCCCTGACCGGGACAGGGCTCTACCCCTATGGCTACACCTTC.

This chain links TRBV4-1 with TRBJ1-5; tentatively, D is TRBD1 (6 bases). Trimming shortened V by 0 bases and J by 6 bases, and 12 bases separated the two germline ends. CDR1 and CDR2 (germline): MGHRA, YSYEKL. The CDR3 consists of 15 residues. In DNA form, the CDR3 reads TGCGCCAGCAGCCAAGATAGCAGGGGACCTCAGCCCCAGCATTTT. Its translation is CASSQDSRGPQPQHF.

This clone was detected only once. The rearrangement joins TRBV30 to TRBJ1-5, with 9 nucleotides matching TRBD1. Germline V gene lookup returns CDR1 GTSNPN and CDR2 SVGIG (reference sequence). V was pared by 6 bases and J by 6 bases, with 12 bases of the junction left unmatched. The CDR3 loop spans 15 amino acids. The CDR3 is CACSKGQGRGQPQHF. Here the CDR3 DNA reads TGTGCCTGCTCAAAGGGACAGGGCCGCGGTCAGCCCCAGCATTTT.

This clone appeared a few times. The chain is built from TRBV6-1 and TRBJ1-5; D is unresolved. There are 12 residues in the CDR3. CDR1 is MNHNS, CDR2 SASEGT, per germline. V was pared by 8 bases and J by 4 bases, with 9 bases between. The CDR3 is CASQTVNQPQHF. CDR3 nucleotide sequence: TGTGCCAGCCAGACGGTTAATCAGCCCCAGCATTTT.

The CDR3 DNA sequence: TGCAGCGGCGGGGTGAGGGAAGAGACCCAGTACTTC. Protein sequence: CSGGVREETQYF. This chain links TRBV29-1 with TRBJ2-5; D is perhaps TRBD2 (6 bases). The CDR3 length is 12 residues. From germline, CDR1 is SQVTM and CDR2 ANQGSEA. V lost 7 bases to trimming and J lost 3 bases, with 12 bases between them.

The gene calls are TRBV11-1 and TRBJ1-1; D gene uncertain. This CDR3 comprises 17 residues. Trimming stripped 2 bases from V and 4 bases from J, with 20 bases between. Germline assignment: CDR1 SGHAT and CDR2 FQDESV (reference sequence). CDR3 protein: CASSLLVERRLGTEAFF. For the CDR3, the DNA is TGTGCCAGCAGCTTATTGGTTGAGAGACGACTGGGCACTGAAGCTTTCTTT.

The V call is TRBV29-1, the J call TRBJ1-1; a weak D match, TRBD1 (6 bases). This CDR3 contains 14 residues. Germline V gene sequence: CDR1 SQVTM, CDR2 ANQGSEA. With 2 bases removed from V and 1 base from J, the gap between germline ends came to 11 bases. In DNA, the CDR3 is TGCAGCGTTGAAAGGGGGGGGCCGAACACTGAAGCTTTCTTT. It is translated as CSVERGGPNTEAFF.

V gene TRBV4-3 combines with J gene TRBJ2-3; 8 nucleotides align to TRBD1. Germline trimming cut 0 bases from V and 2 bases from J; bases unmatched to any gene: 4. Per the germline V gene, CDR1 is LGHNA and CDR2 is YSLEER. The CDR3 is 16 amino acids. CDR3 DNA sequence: TGCGCCAGCAGCCAAGACGGACAGGGTGTCACAGATACGCAGTATTTT. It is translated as CASSQDGQGVTDTQYF.

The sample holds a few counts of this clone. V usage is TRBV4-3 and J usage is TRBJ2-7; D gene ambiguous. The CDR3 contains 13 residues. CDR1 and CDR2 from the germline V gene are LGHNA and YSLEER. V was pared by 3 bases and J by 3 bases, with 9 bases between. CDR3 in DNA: TGCGCCAGCAGCCAGGAACCCTACTACGAGCAGTACTTC. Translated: CASSQEPYYEQYF.

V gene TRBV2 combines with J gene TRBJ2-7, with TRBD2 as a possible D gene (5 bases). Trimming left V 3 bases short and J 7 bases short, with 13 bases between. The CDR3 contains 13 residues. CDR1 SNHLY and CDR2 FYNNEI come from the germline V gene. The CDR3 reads CASSDDGSGEQYF. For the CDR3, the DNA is TGTGCCAGCAGTGATGACGGGTCGGGGGAGCAGTACTTC.